One TCR beta chain is described in this entry. V dropped 0 bases and J dropped 4 bases, with 4 bases sitting between them. CDR1 LGHDT and CDR2 YNNKEL come from the germline V gene (reference sequence). This CDR3 is 13 amino acids long. The data originate from a study of blood T cell repertoires in COVID-19. Using immunoSEQ multiplex PCR, the repertoire was profiled, and TCRdb retains in-frame clones only, with some absent. The sample records about 120,000 clones, around 89% being singletons. The rearrangement links TRBV3-1 (or the pseudogene TRBV3-2) to TRBJ1-5, with D unclear. The receptor comes from a woman aged 60 to 75 with COVID-19, enrolled during active disease. The specimen was peripheral blood. As DNA, the CDR3 is TGTGCCAGCAGCCAAGATGTAAATCAGCCCCAGCATTTT. This encodes CASSQDVNQPQHF.